This is a list of T cell receptor beta chains from one sample in a study of blood T cell repertoires in COVID-19. Profiled with immunoSEQ multiplex PCR; TCRdb holds only in-frame clones, not every one. The sample has about 61,000 clones, around 77% seen once; the top ten hold less than 25%. The sequencing input was peripheral blood. These receptors originate from an elderly man with active or convalescent COVID-19. The conserved cysteine and the conserved F or W are not part of the CDR3 here. Each record gives: V gene, CDR3 protein.

>TRBV11-3
ASSLSSGTYNEQF
>TRBV5-6
ASNNLAREGLEQY
>TRBV5-8
ASSFISYEQY
>TRBV5-5
ASSLSGTGDNEQF
>TRBV12-3/TRBV12-4
ASKTGVETQY
>TRBV13
ASSLLAGAVETQY
>TRBV21-1
ASSKAKGSEKGTATNEKLF
>TRBV4-2
ASSLEPQAGNTIY
>TRBV9
ASTRDRGHTMNTEAF
>TRBV18
ASSGSQGTNTEAF
>TRBV5-6
ASSLVAGADNEQF
>TRBV6-5
ASSYTIYNSPLH
>TRBV6-1
ASSDPSDTQY
>TRBV11-3
ASSLEGSRSPLH
>TRBV11-2
ASSLTVSDTEAF
>TRBV20-1
SATRPNEAF
>TRBV5-6
ASSRTSGGPLSLEQY
>TRBV2
ASTLQPTDTQY
>TRBV5-4
ASSRQGGYNSPLH
>TRBV7-9
ASSGKNGEEQF
>TRBV18
ASSPGGGVTGELF
>TRBV5-4
ASSLGSGGWETQY
>TRBV30
AWKRRSYEQY
>TRBV7-3
ASSPQGSQETQY
>TRBV7-2
ASSRRLGIGDTQY
>TRBV19
ASSIQNEQF
>TRBV11-2
ASSSILSGIWSGRHEQY
>TRBV7-3
ASSSGQEAGELF
>TRBV7-2
ASSTRDLETQY
>TRBV6-5
ASSRDRNSPLH
>TRBV18
ASSPSGGDIYEQY
>TRBV6-6
ASRDREWGEQF
>TRBV20-1
SARDVREQY
>TRBV2
ASSEVTGGDTEAF
>TRBV27
ASSSSPRGNQSQH
>TRBV10-3
AITDPARGRETQY
>TRBV19
ASSIGGQGAPYNEQF
>TRBV19
ASSFSGGGFSGETQY
>TRBV5-4
ASSLELDRGRVAF
>TRBV19
ASSLTGFANTEAF
>TRBV5-1
ASSLGGEATIY
>TRBV7-2
ASSLNPGLAGGRTDTQY
>TRBV5-1
ASTLQGSSYNEQF
>TRBV6-5
ASSKHRNEAF
>TRBV27
ASSPTLVRVGTLDTEAF